A selection of T cell receptor beta chains follows, all from one sample in a study of cytomegalovirus exposure and HLA in healthy donors. Data came from immunoSEQ multiplex PCR; TCRdb stores just in-frame clones and leaves some out. Seen in this sample are 130,000 to 150,000 clones; the ten most common clones hold less than 3.5%. The sample consisted of PBMCs. The receptor source for this set is a man aged 35 to 55 in good health and CMV-seronegative. CDR3s include the opening cysteine and the closing phenylalanine or tryptophan. The D gene is left open where the match is weak.

V gene: TRBV2; J gene: TRBJ1-2; D gene: -; CDR3 protein: CASSENQYYGYTF; CDR3 DNA: TGTGCCAGCAGTGAAAATCAGTACTATGGCTACACCTTC
V gene: TRBV7-3; J gene: TRBJ1-1; D gene: -; CDR3 protein: CASSFGGRYAEAFF; CDR3 DNA: TGTGCCAGCAGCTTTGGGGGGAGGTACGCTGAAGCTTTCTTT
V gene: TRBV5-1; J gene: TRBJ2-7; D gene: -; CDR3 protein: CASSLQGTYEQYF; CDR3 DNA: TGCGCCAGCAGCCTCCAGGGAACCTACGAGCAGTACTTC
V gene: TRBV4-1; J gene: TRBJ2-2; D gene: -; CDR3 protein: CASSQVAGVNTGELFF; CDR3 DNA: TGCGCCAGCAGCCAAGTCGCAGGGGTGAACACCGGGGAGCTGTTTTTT
V gene: TRBV25-1; J gene: TRBJ2-3; D gene: TRBD1; CDR3 protein: CASRRTGQNTDTQYF; CDR3 DNA: TGTGCCAGCAGGAGGACAGGACAAAACACAGATACGCAGTATTTT
V gene: TRBV5-1; J gene: TRBJ1-3; D gene: -; CDR3 protein: CASSETVRSGNTIYF; CDR3 DNA: TGCGCCAGCAGTGAAACGGTACGCTCTGGAAACACCATATATTTT
V gene: TRBV5-4; J gene: TRBJ2-1; D gene: -; CDR3 protein: CASSRGGTGTYNEQFF; CDR3 DNA: TGTGCCAGCAGCAGGGGAGGGACAGGAACCTACAATGAGCAGTTCTTC
V gene: TRBV27; J gene: TRBJ1-5; D gene: TRBD1; CDR3 protein: CASSLGQGSNQPQHF; CDR3 DNA: TGTGCCAGCAGTTTGGGACAGGGAAGCAATCAGCCCCAGCATTTT
V gene: TRBV5-1; J gene: TRBJ1-4; D gene: TRBD1; CDR3 protein: CASSTGQGWGKLFF; CDR3 DNA: TGCGCCAGCAGCACCGGACAGGGTTGGGGAAAACTGTTTTTT
V gene: TRBV9; J gene: TRBJ2-7; D gene: -; CDR3 protein: CASSASRTAPYEQYF; CDR3 DNA: TGTGCCAGCAGCGCCTCCCGGACTGCCCCCTACGAGCAGTACTTC
V gene: TRBV7-9; J gene: TRBJ1-2; D gene: -; CDR3 protein: CASSLQGQGYTF; CDR3 DNA: TGTGCCAGCAGCTTACAGGGTCAGGGCTACACCTTC
V gene: TRBV15; J gene: TRBJ2-2; D gene: TRBD1; CDR3 protein: CATIRDRGRTGELFF; CDR3 DNA: TGTGCCACTATCCGGGACAGGGGGAGAACCGGGGAGCTGTTTTTT
V gene: TRBV13; J gene: TRBJ2-1; D gene: TRBD2; CDR3 protein: CASVFAGTSASNEQFF; CDR3 DNA: TGTGCCAGCGTCTTCGCCGGGACTAGCGCCAGCAATGAGCAGTTCTTC
V gene: TRBV6-6; J gene: TRBJ1-5; D gene: -; CDR3 protein: CASSPYYSNQPQHF; CDR3 DNA: TGTGCCAGCAGCCCCTATTATAGCAATCAGCCCCAGCATTTT
V gene: TRBV4-1; J gene: TRBJ1-6; D gene: -; CDR3 protein: CASNREQGTFSPLHF; CDR3 DNA: TGCGCCAGCAACCGTGAACAGGGAACTTTTTCACCCCTCCACTTT
V gene: TRBV5-6; J gene: TRBJ2-3; D gene: TRBD1; CDR3 protein: CASSGKGQRTTDTQYF; CDR3 DNA: TGTGCCAGCAGCGGAAAGGGACAGCGTACCACAGATACGCAGTATTTT
V gene: TRBV4-1; J gene: TRBJ2-7; D gene: -; CDR3 protein: CASSQVRDKTYEQYF; CDR3 DNA: TGCGCCAGCAGCCAAGTTCGGGACAAGACCTACGAGCAGTACTTC
V gene: TRBV6-6; J gene: TRBJ1-1; D gene: -; CDR3 protein: CASSYPRSTANTEAFF; CDR3 DNA: TGTGCCAGCAGTTACCCAAGAAGTACAGCGAACACTGAAGCTTTCTTT
V gene: TRBV4-1; J gene: TRBJ2-4; D gene: -; CDR3 protein: CASSQEGTGMDIQYF; CDR3 DNA: TGCGCCAGCAGCCAAGAGGGAACAGGGATGGACATTCAGTACTTC
V gene: TRBV5-5; J gene: TRBJ2-7; D gene: TRBD1; CDR3 protein: CASSLPSTGLNF; CDR3 DNA: TGTGCCAGCAGCTTACCCTCGACAGGGTTGAACTTC
V gene: TRBV7-8; J gene: TRBJ1-5; D gene: -; CDR3 protein: CASSSRQASNQPQHF; CDR3 DNA: TGTGCCAGCAGCTCCCGACAGGCGAGCAATCAGCCCCAGCATTTT
V gene: TRBV4-2; J gene: TRBJ2-3; D gene: TRBD2; CDR3 protein: CASSQDHRAGVRTDTQYF; CDR3 DNA: TGTGCCAGCAGCCAAGATCATCGGGCGGGGGTCAGAACAGATACGCAGTATTTT
V gene: TRBV11-2; J gene: TRBJ1-2; D gene: TRBD1; CDR3 protein: CASSYSTGTGYTF; CDR3 DNA: TGTGCCAGCAGCTACTCTACCGGGACAGGGTACACCTTC
V gene: TRBV5-1; J gene: TRBJ2-5; D gene: -; CDR3 protein: CASSLLALDIQETQYF; CDR3 DNA: TGCGCCAGCAGCTTGTTGGCGCTGGACATCCAAGAGACCCAGTACTTC
V gene: TRBV6-1; J gene: TRBJ1-6; D gene: TRBD1; CDR3 protein: CASSEGDRSSYNSPLHF; CDR3 DNA: TGTGCCAGCAGTGAGGGGGACAGGAGCTCCTATAATTCACCCCTCCACTTT
V gene: TRBV4-1; J gene: TRBJ2-1; D gene: TRBD2; CDR3 protein: CASSQVDGLAGLQFF; CDR3 DNA: TGCGCCAGCAGCCAGGTTGATGGACTAGCGGGTCTCCAGTTCTTC
V gene: TRBV9; J gene: TRBJ2-7; D gene: TRBD1; CDR3 protein: CASSPEPGQGKEQYF; CDR3 DNA: TGTGCCAGCAGCCCCGAACCGGGACAGGGTAAAGAGCAGTACTTC
V gene: TRBV29-1; J gene: TRBJ1-2; D gene: -; CDR3 protein: CSVGSGAGYTF; CDR3 DNA: TGCAGCGTTGGGAGCGGTGCTGGCTACACCTTC
V gene: TRBV27; J gene: TRBJ2-1; D gene: TRBD2; CDR3 protein: CASQTSGGDNEQFF; CDR3 DNA: TGTGCCAGCCAGACTAGCGGGGGGGACAATGAGCAGTTCTTC
V gene: TRBV9; J gene: TRBJ2-5; D gene: -; CDR3 protein: CASSVGGGQETQYF; CDR3 DNA: TGTGCCAGCAGCGTGGGTGGGGGGCAAGAGACCCAGTACTTC
V gene: TRBV5-6; J gene: TRBJ2-2; D gene: -; CDR3 protein: CASSLATSGELFF; CDR3 DNA: TGTGCCAGCAGCTTGGCGACTAGCGGGGAGCTGTTTTTT
V gene: TRBV6-1; J gene: TRBJ1-2; D gene: TRBD1; CDR3 protein: CASSERPTGGADGYTF; CDR3 DNA: TGTGCCAGCAGTGAAAGGCCGACAGGGGGCGCGGATGGCTACACCTTC
V gene: TRBV19; J gene: TRBJ1-5; D gene: -; CDR3 protein: CASTPPQNNQPQHF; CDR3 DNA: TGTGCCAGTACCCCCCCACAGAACAATCAGCCCCAGCATTTT
V gene: TRBV9; J gene: TRBJ2-3; D gene: TRBD2; CDR3 protein: CASSVAEKRGGDTQYF; CDR3 DNA: TGTGCCAGCAGCGTAGCTGAGAAGCGGGGGGGAGATACGCAGTATTTT
V gene: TRBV2; J gene: TRBJ2-6; D gene: -; CDR3 protein: CASRRQSSGANVLTF; CDR3 DNA: TGTGCCAGCAGACGACAGTCTTCTGGGGCCAACGTCCTGACTTTC
V gene: TRBV7-6; J gene: TRBJ1-4; D gene: -; CDR3 protein: CASSSDIRAARGEKLFF; CDR3 DNA: TGTGCCAGCAGCTCGGATATTCGAGCCGCGCGGGGTGAAAAACTGTTTTTT
V gene: TRBV4-2; J gene: TRBJ1-3; D gene: TRBD1; CDR3 protein: CASSQDVGQGANTIYF; CDR3 DNA: TGTGCCAGCAGCCAGGATGTCGGACAGGGGGCGAACACCATATATTTT
V gene: TRBV19; J gene: TRBJ1-5; D gene: -; CDR3 protein: CASSIVGPSGNQPQHF; CDR3 DNA: TGTGCCAGTAGTATAGTTGGTCCATCCGGTAATCAGCCCCAGCATTTT
V gene: TRBV29-1; J gene: TRBJ2-5; D gene: TRBD2; CDR3 protein: CSVEGSGGPRETQYF; CDR3 DNA: TGCAGCGTTGAAGGGAGCGGGGGGCCACGAGAGACCCAGTACTTC
V gene: TRBV4-2; J gene: TRBJ2-3; D gene: TRBD2; CDR3 protein: CASSPTSGGADTQYF; CDR3 DNA: TGTGCCAGCAGCCCGACTAGCGGGGGGGCAGATACGCAGTATTTT
V gene: TRBV11-2; J gene: TRBJ2-5; D gene: TRBD1; CDR3 protein: CASSVGTGKETQYF; CDR3 DNA: TGTGCCAGCAGCGTCGGGACAGGGAAAGAGACCCAGTACTTC
V gene: TRBV2; J gene: TRBJ1-2; D gene: TRBD1; CDR3 protein: CASNPRTGGYGYTF; CDR3 DNA: TGTGCCAGCAACCCTAGGACAGGGGGCTATGGCTACACCTTC
V gene: TRBV9; J gene: TRBJ2-2; D gene: TRBD2; CDR3 protein: CASSVGGLATGELFF; CDR3 DNA: TGTGCCAGCAGCGTAGGCGGACTAGCGACCGGGGAGCTGTTTTTT
V gene: TRBV10-3; J gene: TRBJ2-6; D gene: TRBD1; CDR3 protein: CAISGGQGALSGANVLTF; CDR3 DNA: TGTGCCATCAGTGGGGGGCAGGGGGCCCTATCTGGGGCCAACGTCCTGACTTTC
V gene: TRBV27; J gene: TRBJ1-4; D gene: -; CDR3 protein: CASSPRLGEKLFF; CDR3 DNA: TGTGCCAGCAGTCCAAGACTGGGTGAAAAACTGTTTTTT